This TCR beta chain emerged from a study of cytomegalovirus exposure and HLA in healthy donors. The CDR3 totals 14 residues. Per the germline V gene, CDR1 is MGHDK and CDR2 is SYGVNS. Trimming removed 4 bases from V and 3 bases from J, with 12 bases in between. PCR primers comprised 60 Vbeta and 13 Jbeta primers. In the original processing: Approximately 78 million unique TCR beta chains, around 11 million of them shared, were counted by a later analysis. The method was immunoSEQ multiplex PCR; TCRdb's version includes in-frame clones alone and lacks a portion of them. From that table come the V and J calls and clone size; the DNA was used to work out D and trimming. This sample has 140,000 or so clones; over 75% occur once, and the top ten carry roughly 1.2%. This clone was counted a single time.

This clonotype originated in a female donor in good health and CMV-seronegative. The chain links TRBV25-1 to TRBJ1-1; D remains ambiguous. Sequencing was done on a sample of PBMCs. The chain's CDR3 is CASSARRVDTEAFF. For the CDR3, the DNA is TGTGCCAGCAGTGCTCGACGGGTTGACACTGAAGCTTTCTTT. The variable domain in full, completed from reference TRBV25-1 and TRBJ1-1, reads EADIYQTPRYLVIGTGKKITLECSQTMGHDKMYWYQQDPGMELHLIHYSYGVNSTEKGDLSSESTVSRIRTEHFPLTLESARPSHTSQYLCASSARRVDTEAFFGQGTRLTVV.